The T cell receptor beta chain described here comes from a study of human T cells and chemical hapten exposure. Overall study context: Diphenylcyclopropenone doses were given weekly to the scalps of patients across the roughly 23-week study. TCR yields differed between samples (mainly from small differences in pooled library volume). Cases of alopecia areata, totalis or universalis occurred in a predominantly female patient group.

TCRdb itself ran the RACE reads through MiXCR, one entry per CDR3 protein. Of about 73,000 distinct CDR3 sequences in the sample, 8.5% are singletons; the top ten hold 3% to 4.5%. Time point given: patch test 2, 6 weeks after DPC sensitization. Treatment defined: therapeutic diphenylcyclopropenone sensitization with weekly scalp DPC. The starting material, unfractionated whole blood, was used for total RNA extraction. The CDR3 has 14 residues. The germline V and J ends were trimmed by 5 bases and 1 base, with 14 bases remaining between them. CDR1 and CDR2 (germline): DFQATT, SNEGSKA (reference sequence).

This receptor was obtained from a woman in her fifties or sixties with alopecia areata. Some clones in this sample may be carry-over from other donors' samples. The genes are TRBV20-1 and TRBJ1-1, with D unresolved. Sequences were derived from whole blood, sampled in connection with sensitization to the hapten diphenylcyclopropenone (DPC). CDR3 loop: CSAHSIMGNTEAFF. CDR3 sequence (DNA): TGCAGTGCTCATTCTATTATGGGGAACACTGAAGCTTTCTTT.